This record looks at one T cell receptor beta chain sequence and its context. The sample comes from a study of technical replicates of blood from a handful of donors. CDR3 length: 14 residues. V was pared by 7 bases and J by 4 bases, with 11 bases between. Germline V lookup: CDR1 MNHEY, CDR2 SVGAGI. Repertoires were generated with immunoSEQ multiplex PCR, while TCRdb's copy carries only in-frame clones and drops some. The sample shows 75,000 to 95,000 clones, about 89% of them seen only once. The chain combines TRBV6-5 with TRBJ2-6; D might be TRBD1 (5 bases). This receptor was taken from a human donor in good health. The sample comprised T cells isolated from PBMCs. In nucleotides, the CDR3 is TGTGCCAGCACCAAGGGGTGGGGGGCCAACGTCCTGACTTTC. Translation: CASTKGWGANVLTF.